This TCR beta chain derives from a study of cytomegalovirus exposure and HLA in healthy donors. For the study at large: Prior work identified 117 million unique TCR beta sequences in roughly 180 million T cells. Overall study results and limits: About 87% or about 30% of the time was how often most TCR beta V segments were productive, according to an earlier analysis. Most subjects' HLA-A and HLA-B alleles were reportedly predicted from TCR beta sequences.

Per the germline V gene, CDR1 is MNHNY and CDR2 is SVGAGI (reference sequence). The CDR3 totals 15 residues. Trimming left V 6 bases short and J 0 bases short, with 14 bases between. Remarks on this clone: What it binds is unknown.

Primers included in the PCR were 60 Vbeta and 13 Jbeta primers. In the original processing: As a later analysis found, there were approximately 80 million unique TCR beta chains, of which 8.5 million to 13 million were shared. Sequencing was performed with immunoSEQ multiplex PCR; in TCRdb, only in-frame clones are kept and a portion is missing. From that table come the V and J calls and clone size; the DNA was used to work out D and trimming. Here the sample spans 95,000 to 100,000 clones, 76% being singletons. The gene calls are TRBV6-6 and TRBJ1-1; D call uncertain. The receptor's source is a man aged 35-49 years in good health and CMV-seronegative. The sequenced sample was PBMCs. CDR3 DNA sequence: TGTGCCAGCAGCAGGCCCTCCTCGATGAACACTGAAGCTTTCTTT. Its translation is CASSRPSSMNTEAFF.